The 21 T cell receptor beta chains below were found in one sample sequenced in a study of neoadjuvant anti-PD-1 for oral cavity cancer. Profiled with immunoSEQ multiplex PCR; TCRdb holds only in-frame clones, not every one. The data contain roughly 14,000 clones, about 61% of them seen just once; the ten biggest clones take up about 2.4%. This specimen was PBMCs, taken before nivolumab (anti-PD-1) treatment. These receptors were obtained from a person between 35 and 79 years old with oral cavity squamous cell carcinoma.

The rearrangement links TRBV27 to TRBJ1-1, with D possibly TRBD1 on 5 matching bases. Germline V gives CDR1 MNHEY, CDR2 SMNVEV (reference sequence). V was trimmed by 2 bases and J by 7 bases, leaving 20 bases between them. The CDR3 runs to 16 residues. This CDR3 is CASSLIFPSRAVEAFF. CDR3 DNA: TGTGCCAGCAGTTTAATATTTCCGAGCAGGGCGGTTGAAGCTTTCTTT.

The CDR3 reads CASSYKETQYF. The CDR3 bases are TGTGCCAGCAGTTATAAGGAGACCCAGTACTTC. The V and J genes are TRBV5-6 and TRBJ2-5; D is uncertain. V dropped 5 bases and J dropped 5 bases, with 7 bases sitting between them. Germline V gives CDR1 SGHDT, CDR2 YYEEEE. This CDR3 has 11 residues.

The chain combines TRBV5-1 with TRBJ2-3; D uncertain. The CDR3 runs 15 residues. Looked up from germline, CDR1 is SGHRS and CDR2 is YFSETQ. Trimming left V 4 bases short and J 2 bases short, with 14 bases between. In nucleotides, the CDR3 is TGCGCCAGCAGCCCCTCCGACTTAACCACAGATACGCAGTATTTT. Protein: CASSPSDLTTDTQYF.

This clone turned up a few times. The chain has TRBV5-6 and TRBJ2-7; D not resolved. V dropped 3 bases and J dropped 6 bases, with 13 bases sitting between them. Germline values: CDR1 SGHDT, CDR2 YYEEEE. The CDR3 length is 13 residues. The chain's CDR3 is CASSSLMKAEQYF. CDR3 DNA: TGTGCCAGCAGCTCATTGATGAAGGCCGAGCAGTACTTC.

The V and J genes are TRBV27 and TRBJ2-2; no clear D gene. CDR3 length: 15 residues. CDR1 is MNHEY and CDR2 is SMNVEV in the germline V gene (reference sequence). The V end lost 2 bases, the J end lost 1 base, and 8 bases lay between the germline ends. The CDR3 coding sequence is TGTGCCAGCAGTTTAATGGGGTGGAACACCGGGGAGCTGTTTTTT. Translating gives CASSLMGWNTGELFF.

This clone occurred a few times. J is TRBJ1-1 and V is TRBV7-9, with D perhaps matching TRBD1 (6 bases). Trimming cost V 5 bases and J 2 bases, with 15 bases left between them. CDR1 and CDR2 (germline): SEHNR, FQNEAQ (reference sequence). This CDR3 spans 15 amino acids. CDR3 region: CASSLPLGANTEAFF. The CDR3 DNA is TGTGCCAGCAGCCTCCCGTTGGGGGCTAACACTGAAGCTTTCTTT.

This clone was picked up a small number of times. The chain couples TRBV19 to TRBJ1-5; 7 nucleotides line up with TRBD1. There are 15 residues in the CDR3. Germline values: CDR1 LNHDA, CDR2 SQIVND (reference sequence). Unmatched junction bases numbered 2, after V lost 1 base and J lost 2 bases. This CDR3 is CASSIGGGGNQPQHF. For the CDR3, the DNA is TGTGCCAGTAGTATAGGAGGGGGCGGCAATCAGCCCCAGCATTTT.

V usage is TRBV9 and J usage is TRBJ2-3, with a possible D match to TRBD1 (7 bases). Trimming pared 3 bases from V and 1 base from J, leaving 12 bases between. The germline CDR1 and CDR2 sequences are SGDLS and YYNGEE. The CDR3 extends over 15 amino acids. CDR3 sequence reads: CASSGQGGRTDTQYF. The CDR3 DNA follows: TGTGCCAGCAGCGGTCAGGGGGGACGCACAGATACGCAGTATTTT.

This clone was detected only a few times. The gene calls are TRBV19 and TRBJ1-2, with 7 bases identical to TRBD1. Germline V CDR1 and CDR2: LNHDA, SQIVND (reference sequence). J lost 4 bases, V lost 9 bases, and 8 bases had no gene match. The CDR3 runs 13 residues. The CDR3 DNA sequence: TGTGCCAGCCAAGGACAGGACGTCTATGGCTACACCTTC. This encodes CASQGQDVYGYTF.

In nucleotides, the CDR3 is TGTGCCAGCAGTGAGGGGGGGAGCGCGAACAGGGAGGCTTTCTTT. This encodes CASSEGGSANREAFF. The rearrangement joins TRBV2 to TRBJ1-1; possible D gene TRBD1, 6 bases. The V gene's germline CDR1 is SNHLY and CDR2 FYNNEI. Trimming took off 3 bases at V and 11 bases at J, with 22 bases between the two ends. The CDR3 has 15 residues. The variable domain in full, with the rest retrieved from reference TRBV2 and TRBJ1-1, is EPEVTQTPSHQVTQMGQEVILRCVPISNHLYFYWYRQILGQKVEFLVSFYNNEISEKSEIFDDQFSVERPDGSNFTLKIRSTKLEDSAMYFCASSEGGSANREAFFGQGTRLTVV.

In this sample, this clone turned up a few times. The CDR3 is CASSPGQGHTEAFF. The CDR3 bases are TGTGCCAGCAGCCCGGGACAGGGCCACACTGAAGCTTTCTTT. The chain recombines TRBV7-9 with TRBJ1-1; 9 bases are a match to TRBD1. The CDR3 has 14 amino acids. Germline-derived CDR1 and CDR2 are SEHNR and FQNEAQ (reference sequence). Germline trimming cut 5 bases from V and 3 bases from J; bases unmatched to any gene: 4.

A few counts support this clone. The chain has TRBV13 and TRBJ1-1; D uncertain. CDR1 and CDR2 from the germline V gene are PRHDT and FYEKMQ (reference sequence). The length of the CDR3 is 13 residues. Trimming stripped 3 bases from V and 1 base from J, with 6 bases between. The CDR3 DNA is TGTGCCAGCAGCTTTCTTTCGAACACTGAAGCTTTCTTT. Its translation: CASSFLSNTEAFF. The full variable domain, rest sourced from reference TRBV13 and TRBJ1-1, is AAGVIQSPRHLIKEKRETATLKCYPIPRHDTVYWYQQGPGQDPQFLISFYEKMQSDKGSIPDRFSAQQFSDYHSELNMSSLELGDSALYFCASSFLSNTEAFFGQGTRLTVV.

This rearrangement joins TRBV18 to TRBJ1-4; D is uncertain. Trimming removed 3 bases from V and 5 bases from J, with 10 bases in between. Germline V gene sequence: CDR1 KGHSH, CDR2 LQKENI. The CDR3 runs 14 residues. The CDR3 protein is CASSPVFTNEKLFF. DNA for the CDR3: TGTGCCAGCTCACCGGTATTTACAAATGAAAAACTGTTTTTT.

The J gene is TRBJ2-7, the V gene TRBV6-5; the match to TRBD2 covers 9 bases. V shed 7 bases and J 1 base; nucleotides not matched to a gene: 8. This CDR3 region has 15 residues. Germline V lookup: CDR1 MNHEY, CDR2 SVGAGI. The CDR3 loop is CASTSGGGGSYEQYF. The DNA of the CDR3 is TGTGCCAGCACCTCGGGCGGGGGGGGATCCTACGAGCAGTACTTC.

The CDR3 loop reads CASSLLSGTFTDTQYF. Here the CDR3 DNA reads TGTGCCAGCAGTTTGCTAAGCGGGACGTTCACAGATACGCAGTATTTT. The rearrangement uses TRBV27 and TRBJ2-3, with 7 positions matching TRBD2. The germline V gene has CDR1 MNHEY and CDR2 SMNVEV (reference sequence). The length of the CDR3 is 16 residues. V shed 3 bases and J 2 bases; nucleotides not matched to a gene: 8.

This chain's CDR3 is CASSQGESEQYF. DNA for the CDR3: TGTGCCAGCAGCCAAGGGGAGAGCGAGCAGTACTTC. The chain links TRBV4-2 to TRBJ2-7; possible D gene TRBD2, 5 bases. In germline, CDR1 is LGHNA, CDR2 YNFKEQ. The CDR3 runs to 12 residues. V was clipped by 1 base and J by 6 bases, with 7 bases between them.

The V call is TRBV6-5, the J call TRBJ2-5, with 12 bases fitting TRBD2. This CDR3 is built from 14 residues. V trimming: 5 bases; J trimming: 3 bases; junction bases outside the gene matches: 1. Per germline, CDR1 MNHEY and CDR2 SVGAGI. For the CDR3, the DNA is TGTGCCAGCAGTCGACTAGCGGGAGAAGAGACCCAGTACTTC. Amino acid sequence: CASSRLAGEETQYF.

The rearrangement uses TRBV7-6 and TRBJ2-7; TRBD1 aligns across 7 bases. The germline V gene encodes CDR1 SGHVS and CDR2 FNYEAQ. This CDR3 is 15 amino acids long. Trimming cost V 5 bases and J 9 bases; bases outside gene matches: 16. The CDR3 sequence: CASSQTGTDRLGQYF. CDR3 nucleotides: TGTGCCAGCAGCCAAACCGGGACAGACCGTTTAGGGCAGTACTTC.

The chain employs TRBV5-1 and TRBJ2-3; possibly TRBD1 or TRBD2 for D (5 bases each). This CDR3 is built from 14 residues. Germline V gene lookup returns CDR1 SGHRS and CDR2 YFSETQ. V lost 1 base and J lost 2, with 8 bases in between. CDR3 DNA: TGCGCCAGCAGCTTGAGGGGAGCCACAGATACGCAGTATTTT. Amino acid sequence: CASSLRGATDTQYF.

This chain uses TRBV6-5 with TRBJ2-2, with D unclear. Per the germline V gene, CDR1 is MNHEY and CDR2 is SVGAGI. There are 13 residues in the CDR3. Trimming took off 2 bases at V and 7 bases at J, with 8 bases between the two ends. In DNA form, the CDR3 reads TGTGCCAGCAGTTACACGGTGTTCGGGGAGCTGTTTTTT. Protein: CASSYTVFGELFF.

V and J are TRBV5-1 and TRBJ2-7; 8 bases line up with TRBD1. CDR1 SGHRS and CDR2 YFSETQ come from the germline V gene. V was pared by 4 bases and J by 6 bases, with 12 bases of the junction left unmatched. The CDR3 loop spans 15 amino acids. The CDR3 loop reads CASSTRDRFYGEQYF. CDR3 coding DNA: TGCGCCAGCAGCACCCGGGACAGGTTCTACGGCGAGCAGTACTTC.